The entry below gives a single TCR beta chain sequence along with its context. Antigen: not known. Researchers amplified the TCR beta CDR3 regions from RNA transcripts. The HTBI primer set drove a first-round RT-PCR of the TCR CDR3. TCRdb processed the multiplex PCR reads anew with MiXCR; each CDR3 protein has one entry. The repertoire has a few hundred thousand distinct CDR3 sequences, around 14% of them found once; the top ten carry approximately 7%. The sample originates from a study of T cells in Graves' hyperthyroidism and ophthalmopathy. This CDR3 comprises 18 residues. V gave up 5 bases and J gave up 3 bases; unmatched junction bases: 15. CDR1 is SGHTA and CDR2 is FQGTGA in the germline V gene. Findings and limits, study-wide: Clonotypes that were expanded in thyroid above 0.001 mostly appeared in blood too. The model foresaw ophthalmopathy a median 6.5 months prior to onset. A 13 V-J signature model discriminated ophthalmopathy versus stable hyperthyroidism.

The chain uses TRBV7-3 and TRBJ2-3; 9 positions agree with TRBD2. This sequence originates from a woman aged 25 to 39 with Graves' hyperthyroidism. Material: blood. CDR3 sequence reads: CASSLRGASGKLTDTQYF. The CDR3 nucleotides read TGTGCCAGCAGCCTAAGGGGGGCTAGCGGGAAGCTTACAGATACGCAGTATTTT.